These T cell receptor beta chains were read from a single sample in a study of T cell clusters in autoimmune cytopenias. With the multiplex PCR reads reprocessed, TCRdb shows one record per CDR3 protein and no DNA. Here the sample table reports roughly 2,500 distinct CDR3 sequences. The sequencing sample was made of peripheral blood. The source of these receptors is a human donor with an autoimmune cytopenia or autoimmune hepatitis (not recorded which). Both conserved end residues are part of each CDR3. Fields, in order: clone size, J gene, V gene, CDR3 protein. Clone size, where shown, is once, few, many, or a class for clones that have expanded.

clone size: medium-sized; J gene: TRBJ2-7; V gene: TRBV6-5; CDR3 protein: CASSPLAGGSHYEQYF
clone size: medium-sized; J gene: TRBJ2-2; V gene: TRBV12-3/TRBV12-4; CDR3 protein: CASSFALDINTGELFF
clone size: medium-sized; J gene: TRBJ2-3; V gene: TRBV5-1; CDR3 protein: CASRGQGGGYRYTSTDTQYF
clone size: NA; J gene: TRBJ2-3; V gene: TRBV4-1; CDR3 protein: CASSQDGPQRDTQYF
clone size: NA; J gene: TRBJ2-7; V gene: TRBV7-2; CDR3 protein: CASSLAKGGPYEQYF
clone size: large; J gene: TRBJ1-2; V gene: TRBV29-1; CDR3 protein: CSVARTGSGYTF
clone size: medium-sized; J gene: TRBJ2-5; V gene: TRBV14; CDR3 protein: CASSQDSGGGPRETQYF
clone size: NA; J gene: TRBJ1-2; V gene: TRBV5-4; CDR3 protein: CASSGGSRGGYTF
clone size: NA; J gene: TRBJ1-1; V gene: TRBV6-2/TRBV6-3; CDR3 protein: CASSYTSRVYITEAFF
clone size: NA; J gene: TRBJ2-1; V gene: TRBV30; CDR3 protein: CAWPTSGRASYNEQFF
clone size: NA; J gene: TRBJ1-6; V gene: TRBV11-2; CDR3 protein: CASSRTGPINSPLHF
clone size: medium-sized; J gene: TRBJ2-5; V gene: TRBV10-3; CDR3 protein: CAISESNGVETQYF
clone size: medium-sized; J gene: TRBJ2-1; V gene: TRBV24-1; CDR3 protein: CATSVSTGLAGYNEQFF
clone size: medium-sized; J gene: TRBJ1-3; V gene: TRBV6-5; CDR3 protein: CASQPLTGRSGNTIYF
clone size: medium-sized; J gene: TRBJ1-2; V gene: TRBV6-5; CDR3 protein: CASRGTAFVYGYTF
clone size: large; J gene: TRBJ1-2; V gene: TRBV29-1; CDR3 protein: CSVPGREGYAYGYTF
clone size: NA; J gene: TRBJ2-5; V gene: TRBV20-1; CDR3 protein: CSARDLDRVEETQYF
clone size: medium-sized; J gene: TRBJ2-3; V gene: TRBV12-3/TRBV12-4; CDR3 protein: CASSWTSGVGIDTQYF
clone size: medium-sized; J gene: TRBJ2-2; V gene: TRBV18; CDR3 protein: CASSLGQGLTGELFF
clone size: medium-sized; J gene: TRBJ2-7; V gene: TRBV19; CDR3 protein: CASSIGGTDTYEQYF
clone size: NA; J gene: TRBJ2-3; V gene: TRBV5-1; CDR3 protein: CASNVSPAPTSTDTQYF
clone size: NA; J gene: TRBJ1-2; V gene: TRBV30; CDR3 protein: CAWRGTEYGYTF
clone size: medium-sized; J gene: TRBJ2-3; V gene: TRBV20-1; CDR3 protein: CSASRRVSGTDTQYF
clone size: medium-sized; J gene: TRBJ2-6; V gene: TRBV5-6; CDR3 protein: CASSLGVSGANVLTF
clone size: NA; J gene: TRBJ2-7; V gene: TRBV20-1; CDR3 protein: CSAPAPRRLPSYEQYF
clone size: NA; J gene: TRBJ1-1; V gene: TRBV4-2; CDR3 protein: CASSPFGRTEAFF
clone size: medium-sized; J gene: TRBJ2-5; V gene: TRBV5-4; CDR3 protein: CASSLGIAAQETQYF
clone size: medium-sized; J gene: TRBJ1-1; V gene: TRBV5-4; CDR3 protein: CASSPPQGENTEAFF
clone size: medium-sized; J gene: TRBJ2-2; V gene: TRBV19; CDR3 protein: CASRPAGRGTNTGELFF
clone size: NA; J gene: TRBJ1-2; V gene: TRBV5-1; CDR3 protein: CASSGGDRGKPYGYTF
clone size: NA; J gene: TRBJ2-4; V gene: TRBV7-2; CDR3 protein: CASSLELAGTGNIQYF
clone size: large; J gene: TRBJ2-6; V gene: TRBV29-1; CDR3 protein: CSGAGTGGTSGANVLTF
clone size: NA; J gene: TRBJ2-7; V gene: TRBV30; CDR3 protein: CAWSKKRTGDYEQYF
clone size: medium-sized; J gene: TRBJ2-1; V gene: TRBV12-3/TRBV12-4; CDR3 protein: CASSLVVDEQFF